The 15 T cell receptor beta chains listed next were all sequenced from one sample in a study of T cell repertoires in cytomegalovirus infection. Their cognate antigens are unknown. TCRdb called the reads again in MiXCR, with one record for every CDR3 protein. The sample carries roughly 280,000 distinct CDR3 sequences, roughly a fifth recorded once. Sequences were derived from cultured PBMCs, sampled from culture after CMV antigen stimulation. The receptor set was obtained from a human donor in good health (CMV status not recorded). Some clones in this sample may be carry-over from other donors' samples.

The table lists this clonotype with a few counts. The rearrangement joins TRBV4-1 to TRBJ1-2; TRBD1 aligns across 10 bases. Germline V gives CDR1 MGHRA, CDR2 YSYEKL. With 3 bases clipped from V and 7 bases from J, the junction kept 5 bases outside the gene matches. There are 14 residues in the CDR3. The CDR3, as DNA: TGCGCCAGCAGCCAGGGACAGGGGTCGGTTGGCTACACCTTC. Residues: CASSQGQGSVGYTF.

This sequence joins TRBV7-2 and TRBJ2-7, with D possibly being TRBD2 (7 bases). Germline values: CDR1 SGHTA, CDR2 FQGNSA. Deletions cut 5 bases from V and 1 base from J, with 21 bases between. This CDR3 comprises 17 residues. CDR3 in amino acids: CASSPRGGQVKSYEQYF. In DNA form, the CDR3 reads TGTGCCAGCAGCCCAAGGGGGGGCCAGGTAAAATCCTACGAGCAGTACTTC.

This clonotype occurred many times. This rearrangement joins TRBV11-2 to TRBJ1-1; 11 positions agree with TRBD1. Germline V gives CDR1 SGHAT, CDR2 FQNNGV. This CDR3 has 14 amino acids. The V segment lost 3 bases and the J segment 5 bases; nucleotides outside the gene matches: 2. The CDR3 is CASSFRDRGTEAFF. CDR3 sequence (DNA): TGTGCCAGCAGCTTCCGGGACAGGGGGACTGAAGCTTTCTTT.

V and J are TRBV20-1 and TRBJ2-7; the match to TRBD1 covers 7 bases. CDR3 length equals 13 residues. After removal of 5 bases from V and 2 bases from J, the junction contained 6 bases not matched to a gene. CDR1 is DFQATT and CDR2 is SNEGSKA in the germline V gene (reference sequence). The CDR3 sequence: CSADRTGAYEQYF. CDR3 nucleotide sequence: TGCAGTGCTGATCGGACAGGAGCCTACGAGCAGTACTTC.

This clonotype was picked up many times. The chain couples TRBV5-5 to TRBJ1-5, with D maybe TRBD1 (6 bases). The CDR3 extends over 15 amino acids. Germline lookup yields CDR1 SGHKS and CDR2 YYEKEE (reference sequence). V lost 4 bases and J 5 bases, leaving 16 bases between the germline ends. The CDR3 protein is CASSPLGGQDQPQHF. The CDR3, as DNA: TGTGCCAGCAGCCCCTTGGGGGGCCAGGATCAGCCCCAGCATTTT.

The table lists this clonotype with many counts. This chain joins TRBV7-6 and TRBJ2-1; 13 positions match TRBD2. Germline V gene sequence: CDR1 SGHVS, CDR2 FNYEAQ. CDR3 size: 15 residues. V trimming: 4 bases; J trimming: 10 bases; junction bases outside the gene matches: 7. The CDR3 DNA is TGTGCCAGCAGCTCTGGGACTAGCGGGGCCGGGGAGCAGTTCTTC. Translated: CASSSGTSGAGEQFF.

The sample holds many counts of this clonotype. The CDR3 DNA is TGCAGTGCTAGTACAGTGAACACTGAAGCTTTCTTT. Amino acid sequence: CSASTVNTEAFF. The chain carries TRBV20-1 and TRBJ1-1, with D uncertain. Germline CDR1 is DFQATT and CDR2 is SNEGSKA (reference sequence). Deletions cut 3 bases from V and 0 bases from J, with 5 bases between. The CDR3 spans 12 residues.

This clonotype was recorded many times. This sequence joins TRBV27 and TRBJ1-5; D uncertain. The CDR3 extends over 13 amino acids. Germline assignment: CDR1 MNHEY and CDR2 SMNVEV (reference sequence). The germline V and J ends were trimmed by 5 bases and 4 bases, with 9 bases remaining between them. CDR3 bases: TGTGCCAGCAGTCCCTACAGTAATCAGCCCCAGCATTTT. This codes for CASSPYSNQPQHF.

This clonotype was detected a few times. The CDR3 region is CATSQRTVNTEAFF. CDR3 in DNA: TGTGCCACCTCCCAGCGGACAGTGAACACTGAAGCTTTCTTT. V gene TRBV24-1 combines with J gene TRBJ1-1, with TRBD1 as a possible D gene (6 bases). V gave up 9 bases and J gave up 0 bases, with 13 bases separating them. The CDR3 is 14 amino acids. Germline CDR1 is KGHDR and CDR2 is SFDVKD.

The chain recombines TRBV10-3 with TRBJ1-1, with 8 bases identical to TRBD1. After removal of 10 bases from V and 1 base from J, the junction contained 2 bases not matched to a gene. The CDR3 is 12 amino acids. From germline, CDR1 is ENHRY and CDR2 SYGVKD. The CDR3, as DNA: TGTGCCAGCGACAGGGGGAACACTGAAGCTTTCTTT. Amino acid sequence: CASDRGNTEAFF.

The CDR3 here is CASSLVRQHLMNTEAFF. The CDR3 nucleotides are TGTGCCAGCAGCTTAGTCCGACAGCACTTAATGAACACTGAAGCTTTCTTT. This chain links TRBV11-3 with TRBJ1-1; possible D gene TRBD1, 5 bases. This CDR3 contains 17 residues. Germline CDR1 is SGHNT and CDR2 is YENEEA. The V gene lost 1 base and the J gene lost 0 bases, with 15 bases spanning the gap. Filled out from reference TRBV11-3 and TRBJ1-1, the complete variable domain reads EAGVVQSPRYKIIEKKQPVAFWCNPISGHNTLYWYLQNLGQGPELLIRYENEEAVDDSQLPKDRFSAERLKGVDSTLKIQPAELGDSAVYLCASSLVRQHLMNTEAFFGQGTRLTVV.

At least ten counts were recorded for this clonotype. The rearrangement uses TRBV7-2 and TRBJ2-6; D uncertain. Germline V gene lookup returns CDR1 SGHTA and CDR2 FQGNSA. The CDR3 has 14 residues. V dropped 5 bases and J dropped 0 bases, with 5 bases sitting between them. CDR3 amino acids: CASSQDSGANVLTF. The CDR3 DNA sequence: TGTGCCAGCAGCCAAGACTCTGGGGCCAACGTCCTGACTTTC.

This clonotype has a handful of counts. The rearrangement joins TRBV5-6 to TRBJ1-1; D possibly corresponds to TRBD1 (5 bases). V lost 1 base and J 3 bases, leaving 19 bases between the germline ends. Germline CDR1 is SGHDT and CDR2 is YYEEEE. The CDR3 sequence is 17 residues long. The CDR3 loop is CASSLQGWYEEYTEAFF. CDR3 nucleotide sequence: TGTGCCAGCAGCTTGCAGGGTTGGTACGAGGAGTACACTGAAGCTTTCTTT.

In this sample, this clonotype is medium-sized. This chain joins TRBV15 and TRBJ2-1, with D maybe TRBD2 (6 bases). V shed 5 bases and J shed 3 bases, with 14 bases lying between them. CDR3 length equals 15 residues. The germline V gene encodes CDR1 LNHNV and CDR2 YYDKDF (reference sequence). The CDR3 loop is CATSPRRGRYNEQFF. For the CDR3, the DNA is TGTGCCACCAGCCCTAGGAGGGGCCGCTACAATGAGCAGTTCTTC.

This clonotype has just a few counts. J is TRBJ2-1 and V is TRBV20-1; 15 bases fit TRBD2. Trimming removed 2 bases from V and 9 bases from J; junction bases left unmatched: 5. Per the germline V gene, CDR1 is DFQATT and CDR2 is SNEGSKA (reference sequence). The CDR3 consists of 15 residues. DNA of the CDR3: TGCAGTGCTAGACGATCGGGACTAGCGGGAGGTGAGCAGTTCTTC. Amino acid sequence: CSARRSGLAGGEQFF.